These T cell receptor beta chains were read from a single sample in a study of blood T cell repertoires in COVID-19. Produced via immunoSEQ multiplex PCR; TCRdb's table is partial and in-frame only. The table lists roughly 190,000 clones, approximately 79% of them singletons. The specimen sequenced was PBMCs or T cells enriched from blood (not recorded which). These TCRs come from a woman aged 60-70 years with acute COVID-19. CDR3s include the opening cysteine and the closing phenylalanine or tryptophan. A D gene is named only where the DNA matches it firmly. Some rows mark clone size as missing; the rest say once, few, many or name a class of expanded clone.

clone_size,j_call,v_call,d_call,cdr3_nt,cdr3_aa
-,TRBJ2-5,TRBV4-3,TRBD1,TGCGCCAGCAGCCAAGATCTGGACAGGGGGGCAGGAGAGACCCAGTACTTC,CASSQDLDRGAGETQYF
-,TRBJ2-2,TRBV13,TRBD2,TGTGCCAGCAGTTGGACTAGCGGGAACACCGGGGAGCTGTTTTTT,CASSWTSGNTGELFF
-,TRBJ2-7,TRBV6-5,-,TGTGCCAGCAGCTTGGGAACAGGACGATCCTACGAGCAGTACTTC,CASSLGTGRSYEQYF
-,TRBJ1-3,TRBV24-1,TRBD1,TGTGCCAGCGCGCCAGGGGGCAAAACTGGAAACACCATATATTTT,CASAPGGKTGNTIYF
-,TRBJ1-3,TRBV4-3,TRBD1,TGCGCCAGCAGCCAAGAAGGTGGCAGGGGGCAAAACACCATATATTTT,CASSQEGGRGQNTIYF
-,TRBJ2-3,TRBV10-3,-,TGTGCCATCAGTGAGTCTTCGGGAACAGGGGATACGCAGTATTTT,CAISESSGTGDTQYF
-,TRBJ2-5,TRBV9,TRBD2,TGTGCCAGCAGCGTAGCTTCCGGACTAGCGGGAGACTCCTGGGGGGAGACCCAGTACTTC,CASSVASGLAGDSWGETQYF
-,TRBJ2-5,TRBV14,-,TGTGCCAGCAGCCTCAACAGGGTCACAAAGACCCAGTACTTC,CASSLNRVTKTQYF
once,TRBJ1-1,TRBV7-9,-,TGTGCCAGCAGGGAACGAGGTGAAGCTTTCTTT,CASRERGEAFF
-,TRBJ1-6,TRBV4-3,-,TGCGCCAGCAGCCAAGCCCGAGGGCGGCTAACTTCACCCCTCCACTTT,CASSQARGRLTSPLHF
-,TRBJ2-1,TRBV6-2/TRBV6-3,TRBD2,TGTGCCAGCAGTTACTCGATAGCGGGGGGGCTAAATGAGCAGTTCTTC,CASSYSIAGGLNEQFF
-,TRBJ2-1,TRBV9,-,TGTGCCAGCAGCGTAGACGACGGGGGATACAATGAGCAGTTCTTC,CASSVDDGGYNEQFF
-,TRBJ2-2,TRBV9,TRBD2,TGTGCCAGCAACCCTAGCGGGGGGGCGAACACCGGGGAGCTGTTTTTT,CASNPSGGANTGELFF
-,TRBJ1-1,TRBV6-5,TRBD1,TGTGCCAGCAGGGACAGGCAGGCCGCTGAAGCTTTCTTT,CASRDRQAAEAFF
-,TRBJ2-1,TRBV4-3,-,TGCGCCAGCAGCCATCCCCAGTTGGGGGGGGCTGGGAATGAGCAGTTCTTC,CASSHPQLGGAGNEQFF
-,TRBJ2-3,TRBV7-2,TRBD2,TGTGCCAGCAGCCCCACTAGCGGGAGGGGAGATACGCAGTATTTT,CASSPTSGRGDTQYF
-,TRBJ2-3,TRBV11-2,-,TGTGCCAGCAGAAGAAGCCCCGGGACTCCCACAGATACGCAGTATTTT,CASRRSPGTPTDTQYF
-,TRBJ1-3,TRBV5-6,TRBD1,TGTGCCAGCAACGGACAGGGGCCCATCTCTGGAAACACCATATATTTT,CASNGQGPISGNTIYF
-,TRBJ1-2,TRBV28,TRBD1,TGTGCCAGCAGTTCCGGACAGGGCGCGGCTAACTATGGCTACACCTTC,CASSSGQGAANYGYTF
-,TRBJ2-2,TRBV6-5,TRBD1,TGTGCCAGCAGTCGACAGGGTCCCGACACCGGGGAGCTGTTTTTT,CASSRQGPDTGELFF
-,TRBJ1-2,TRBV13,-,TGTGCCAGCAGCTTTCAGGGAAACTATGGCTACACCTTC,CASSFQGNYGYTF
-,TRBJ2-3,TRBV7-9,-,TGTGCCAGCAGTTCCGACAGGATCTCCTCAGATACGCAGTATTTT,CASSSDRISSDTQYF
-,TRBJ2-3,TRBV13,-,TGTGCCAGCAGCCTCATTCGGGGGGCCACAGATACGCAGTATTTT,CASSLIRGATDTQYF
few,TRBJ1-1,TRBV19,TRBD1,TGTGCCAGTAGTCCCCCGGACAGGATGAACACTGAAGCTTTCTTT,CASSPPDRMNTEAFF
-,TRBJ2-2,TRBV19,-,TGTGCCAGTAGTATCCCAGGGAACACCGGGGAGCTGTTTTTT,CASSIPGNTGELFF
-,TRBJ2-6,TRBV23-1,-,TGCGCCAGCAGTCAAGTCTTCCTCTCTGGGGCCAACGTCCTGACTTTC,CASSQVFLSGANVLTF
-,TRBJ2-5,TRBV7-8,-,TGTGCCAGCAGCTTCGGGTTCAAAGAGACCCAGTACTTC,CASSFGFKETQYF
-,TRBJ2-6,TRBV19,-,TGTGCCAGTAGTATAGCAACTACATTCAGGGGAAGCGGGGCCAACGTCCTGACTTTC,CASSIATTFRGSGANVLTF
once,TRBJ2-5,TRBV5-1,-,TGCGCCAGCAGCTTGTCCCAGGGCCGAAGGGAGACCCAGTACTTC,CASSLSQGRRETQYF